The clone carrying this T cell receptor (beta chain) has at least ten counts. These data belong to a study of T-cell reconstitution after alpha-beta-depleted transplantation in children. Trimming removed 6 bases at V and 1 base at J, with 16 bases between. Germline V gene sequence: CDR1 MNHEY, CDR2 SVGEGT. This CDR3 region has 16 residues. The library targeted TCRbeta and was prepared with unique molecular identifiers. TCRdb independently ran MiXCR on the PCR reads; one entry per CDR3 protein. The table records approximately 350,000 distinct CDR3 sequences, about 14% of them present only once. The receptor comes from a human donor who donated a stem cell graft to a child with Fanconi anemia. V gene TRBV6-2 or TRBV6-3 combines with J gene TRBJ2-1, with D tentatively TRBD1 or TRBD2 (6 bases each). The sample in question was PBMCs, obtained from the stem cell graft. CDR3 sequence: CASRSIGGRSYNEQFF. DNA of the CDR3: TGTGCCAGCAGATCAATAGGGGGGCGATCCTACAATGAGCAGTTCTTC.